Sequencing of this T cell receptor beta chain was carried out in a study of blood T cells in healthy people across ages. Study-level points and caveats: For the donors, CMV status was unknown and possibly confounded expanded clonotype changes.

Then a second PCR, running roughly 7 to 11 cycles, was carried out with a sample-barcoded 5' primer and a J-beta primer mix. A single record per CDR3 protein comes from TCRdb applying MiXCR to the 5' RACE reads. In the table there are about 640,000 distinct CDR3 sequences, 58% of which are singletons. Caucasian, healthy and from Russia, the donors were aged between roughly 6 and 95. The sample, roughly 9.1 milliliters of peripheral blood, was drawn from each donor. Each sample yielded at least 5.5 micrograms of PBMC total RNA. Germline V gives CDR1 LGHNA, CDR2 YNFKEQ. This CDR3 is 14 amino acids long. Trimming removed 4 bases at V and 5 bases at J, with 11 bases between. Details on this clonotype: The antigen is undetermined.

The sequence was collected from a man in his 60s in good health. The sample comprised blood. The V gene is TRBV4-2, the J gene TRBJ2-2; a possible D gene is TRBD1 (6 bases). CDR3: CASSRTEGTGELFF. The CDR3, as DNA: TGTGCCAGCAGCCGGACAGAGGGGACCGGGGAGCTGTTTTTT.